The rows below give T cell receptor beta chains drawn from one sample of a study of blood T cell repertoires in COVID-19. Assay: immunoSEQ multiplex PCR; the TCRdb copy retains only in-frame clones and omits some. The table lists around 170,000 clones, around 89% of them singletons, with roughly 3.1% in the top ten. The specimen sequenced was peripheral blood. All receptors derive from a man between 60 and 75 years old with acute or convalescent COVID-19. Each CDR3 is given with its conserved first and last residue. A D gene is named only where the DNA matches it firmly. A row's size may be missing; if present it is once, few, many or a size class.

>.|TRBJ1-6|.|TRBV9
CASSVGGSGPTPLHF
TGTGCCAGCAGCGTAGGGGGCTCAGGACCAACGCCCCTCCACTTT
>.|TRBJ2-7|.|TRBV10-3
CAISARDVEQYF
TGTGCCATCAGTGCGCGGGATGTCGAGCAGTACTTC
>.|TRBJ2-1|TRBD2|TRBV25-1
CASRQGGSGYNEQFF
TGTGCCAGCAGACAAGGAGGTAGCGGGTACAATGAGCAGTTCTTC
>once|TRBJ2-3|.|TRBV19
CASSRTRFADTQYF
TGTGCCAGTAGTAGAACCCGGTTCGCAGATACGCAGTATTTT
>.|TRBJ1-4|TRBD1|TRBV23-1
CASSQSVGDRGREKLFF
TGCGCCAGCAGTCAATCTGTCGGAGACAGGGGGCGTGAAAAACTGTTTTTT
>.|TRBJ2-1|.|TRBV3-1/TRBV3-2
CASSQVERLEQFF
TGTGCCAGCAGCCAAGTGGAGAGGCTTGAGCAGTTCTTC
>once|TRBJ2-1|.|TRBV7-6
CASSALTGYNEQFF
TGTGCCAGCAGCGCGTTGACAGGATACAATGAGCAGTTCTTC
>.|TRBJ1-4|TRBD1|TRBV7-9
CASSSGQPNEKLFF
TGTGCCAGCAGCTCGGGACAGCCTAATGAAAAACTGTTTTTT
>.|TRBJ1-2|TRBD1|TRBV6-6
CASITGDRSYGYTF
TGTGCCAGCATTACAGGGGATCGGAGCTATGGCTACACCTTC
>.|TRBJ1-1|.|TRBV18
CASSPPGANTEAFF
TGTGCCAGCTCACCCCCAGGGGCGAACACTGAAGCTTTCTTT
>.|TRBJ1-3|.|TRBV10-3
CAISPEISGNTIYF
TGTGCCATCAGCCCGGAGATCTCTGGAAACACCATATATTTT
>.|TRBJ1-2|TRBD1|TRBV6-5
CASNARETGGAGYTF
TGTGCCAGCAATGCCCGGGAGACAGGGGGAGCTGGCTACACCTTC
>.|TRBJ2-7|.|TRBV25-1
CASSEWQDYEQYF
TGTGCCAGCAGTGAATGGCAGGACTACGAGCAGTACTTC
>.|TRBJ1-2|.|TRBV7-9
CASSLGRPGAYGYTF
TGTGCCAGCAGCTTGGGTCGTCCAGGGGCCTATGGCTACACCTTC
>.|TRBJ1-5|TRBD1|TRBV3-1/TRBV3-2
CASSQGGTGWQPQHF
TGTGCCAGCAGCCAAGGTGGGACAGGGTGGCAGCCCCAGCATTTT
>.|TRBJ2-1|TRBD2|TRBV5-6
CASSFTSGGEYNEQFF
TGTGCCAGCAGCTTCACTAGCGGGGGGGAGTACAATGAGCAGTTCTTC
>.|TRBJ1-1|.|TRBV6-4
CASSLESMNTEAFF
TGTGCCAGCAGTCTAGAGTCCATGAACACTGAAGCTTTCTTT
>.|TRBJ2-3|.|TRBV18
CASSPQGVTDTQYF
TGTGCCAGCTCACCGCAGGGTGTCACAGATACGCAGTATTTT
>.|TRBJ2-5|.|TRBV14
CASSTTDSTQETQYF
TGTGCCAGCAGCACAACTGACAGCACCCAAGAGACCCAGTACTTC
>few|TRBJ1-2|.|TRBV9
CASSVELGPGFGYTF
TGTGCCAGCAGCGTAGAATTGGGGCCGGGCTTTGGCTACACCTTC
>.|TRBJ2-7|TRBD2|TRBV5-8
CASSLDPQRGAAYEQYF
TGTGCCAGCAGCTTGGACCCCCAGCGGGGGGCCGCCTACGAGCAGTACTTC
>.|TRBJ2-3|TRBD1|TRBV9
CASSVAQGQGAGDTQYF
TGTGCCAGCAGCGTAGCCCAGGGACAGGGGGCAGGAGATACGCAGTATTTT
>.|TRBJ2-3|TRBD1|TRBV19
CASSIGGTGGTDTQYF
TGTGCCAGTAGTATAGGAGGGACAGGGGGCACAGATACGCAGTATTTT
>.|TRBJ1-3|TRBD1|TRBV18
CASSREIGGARAGNTIYF
TGTGCCAGCTCACGAGAGATAGGGGGCGCTCGGGCCGGAAACACCATATATTTT
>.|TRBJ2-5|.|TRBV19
CASSIGLQETQYF
TGTGCCAGTAGTATAGGACTACAAGAGACCCAGTACTTC
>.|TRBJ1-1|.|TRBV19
CASSDNRVGTEAFF
TGTGCCAGTAGTGACAACAGGGTCGGCACTGAAGCTTTCTTT
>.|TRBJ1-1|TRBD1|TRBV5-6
CASSYRTGFFMNTEAFF
TGTGCCAGCAGCTATCGGACAGGGTTCTTTATGAACACTGAAGCTTTCTTT
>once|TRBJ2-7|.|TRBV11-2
CASSFRGTESYEQYF
TGTGCCAGCAGCTTCCGGGGGACAGAAAGTTACGAGCAGTACTTC
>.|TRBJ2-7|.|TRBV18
CASSPAGFSYEQYF
TGTGCCAGCTCACCAGCAGGATTCTCCTACGAGCAGTACTTC